This TCR beta chain was recorded in a study of radiation and T cells in renal cell carcinoma. Stated time point: blood 2 weeks post-SBRT. Treatment indicated: 15 Gy SBRT to primary tumor, nephrectomy 4 weeks later. The junction had 10 bases not matched to a gene; V was cut back by 5 bases and J by 7 bases. This CDR3 spans 14 amino acids. Germline CDR1 MNHEY, CDR2 SMNVEV (reference sequence). Generated by immunoSEQ multiplex PCR, the TCRdb table keeps only in-frame clones and is missing some. Of 65,000 to 80,000 clones detected, just over 85% appear once; the ten largest clones hold approximately 22%. The sample here was blood, taken from a patient whose treatment included radiotherapy and nephrectomy. The receptor was derived from a woman aged 45-65 years with renal cell carcinoma. The chain is built from TRBV27 and TRBJ1-2, with 7 bases matching TRBD1. CDR3 nucleotides: TGTGCCAGCAGTATCTCTGACAGGGCCCGTGGCTACACCTTC. This gives the protein CASSISDRARGYTF.